These 10 T cell receptor beta chains share one sample of origin, sequenced in a study of CD8 T cells in cerebrospinal fluid in Alzheimer's disease. TCRdb re-called the 10x single-cell sequencing reads and gives one entry per CDR3 protein, without DNA. Recorded for this sample: about 1,500 distinct CDR3 sequences. The source material was cerebrospinal fluid. The source of these receptors is a human donor with Alzheimer's disease.

The chain uses TRBV10-2 and TRBJ2-5; TCRdb reports TRBD1, a call that lacks DNA to check it against. Germline CDR1 reads WSHSY; CDR2 reads SAAADI. The CDR3 is 15 residues long. The CDR3 loop is CASRIGTGSQETQYF.

Frequency places this clonotype as large. V is TRBV12-3 or TRBV12-4 and J is TRBJ2-1; the TRBD1 assignment by TCRdb is unverifiable without DNA. CDR3 length equals 13 residues. The CDR3 spells CASRAGQHNEQFF.

This sequence joins TRBV6-1 and TRBJ1-2; lacking DNA, the TRBD1 call made by TCRdb goes unchecked. The germline gives CDR1 MNHNS, CDR2 SASEGT. The CDR3 is made up of 14 amino acids. The CDR3 is CASSATGSHYGYTF.

This clonotype ranks as medium-sized in terms of frequency. The chain has TRBV7-7 and TRBJ2-7; TCRdb designates TRBD1, a call that cannot be tested without DNA. Germline lookup yields CDR1 SSHAT and CDR2 FNYEAQ (reference sequence). This CDR3 is 15 amino acids long. The CDR3 is CASSPFVGGPREQYF. The full variable domain, its missing parts supplied by reference TRBV7-7 and TRBJ2-7, is GAGVSQSPRYKVTKRGQDVTLRCDPISSHATLYWYQQALGQGPEFLTYFNYEAQPDKSGLPSDRFSAERPEGSISTLTIQRTEQRDSAMYRCASSPFVGGPREQYFGPGTRLTVT.

This clonotype is medium-sized (0.01 to 0.1%) by frequency. The chain couples TRBV13 to TRBJ2-3; the D call of TRBD2 rests on TCRdb alone, since no DNA is present to check it. The CDR3 totals 17 residues. Looked up from germline, CDR1 is PRHDT and CDR2 is FYEKMQ (reference sequence). The CDR3 protein is CASSLAGLAGVTDTQYF.

Frequency places this clonotype as medium-sized. The chain uses TRBV19 and TRBJ1-6. CDR3 size: 15 residues. CDR1 is LNHDA, CDR2 SQIVND, per germline (reference sequence). The CDR3 reads CASIDRSSYNSPLHF.

This clonotype is labeled medium-sized based on frequency. V gene TRBV29-1 combines with J gene TRBJ2-3. CDR3 length: 12 residues. Germline V gene lookup returns CDR1 SQVTM and CDR2 ANQGSEA. CDR3 loop: CSVGSRPDTQYF.

This clonotype is called medium-sized based on its frequency. The chain couples TRBV13 to TRBJ1-1; TCRdb's assignment of TRBD1 cannot be checked, as there is no DNA. The length of the CDR3 is 16 residues. CDR1 and CDR2 from the germline V gene are PRHDT and FYEKMQ (reference sequence). The CDR3 protein is CASSLRGTGPYTEAFF. The entire variable domain, with the rest obtained from reference TRBV13 and TRBJ1-1, is as follows: AAGVIQSPRHLIKEKRETATLKCYPIPRHDTVYWYQQGPGQDPQFLISFYEKMQSDKGSIPDRFSAQQFSDYHSELNMSSLELGDSALYFCASSLRGTGPYTEAFFGQGTRLTVV.

This clonotype is labeled medium-sized based on frequency. The CDR3 reads CASSVSHQPQHF. This chain uses TRBV6-1 with TRBJ1-5. Germline CDR1 and CDR2: MNHNS and SASEGT. The CDR3 is 12 residues long.

This clonotype registers medium-sized (0.01 to 0.1%) by frequency. The genes are TRBV18 and TRBJ2-2. The CDR3 extends over 15 amino acids. Germline V gene lookup returns CDR1 KGHSH and CDR2 LQKENI. The CDR3 sequence is CASSPTSQNTGELFF. Filled out from reference TRBV18 and TRBJ2-2, the complete variable domain reads NAGVMQNPRHLVRRRGQEARLRCSPMKGHSHVYWYRQLPEEGLKFMVYLQKENIIDESGMPKERFSAEFPKEGPSILRIQQVVRGDSAAYFCASSPTSQNTGELFFGEGSRLTVL.